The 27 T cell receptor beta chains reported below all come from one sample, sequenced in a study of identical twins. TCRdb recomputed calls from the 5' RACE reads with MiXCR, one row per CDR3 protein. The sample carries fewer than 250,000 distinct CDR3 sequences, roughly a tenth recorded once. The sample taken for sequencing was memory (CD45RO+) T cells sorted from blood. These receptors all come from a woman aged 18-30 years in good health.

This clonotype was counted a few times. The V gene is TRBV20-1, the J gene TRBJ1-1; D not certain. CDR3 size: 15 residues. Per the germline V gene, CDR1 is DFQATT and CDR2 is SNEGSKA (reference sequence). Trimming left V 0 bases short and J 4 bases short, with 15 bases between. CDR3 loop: CSARDPEEWGTEAFF. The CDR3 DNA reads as TGCAGTGCTAGAGATCCTGAGGAGTGGGGCACTGAAGCTTTCTTT.

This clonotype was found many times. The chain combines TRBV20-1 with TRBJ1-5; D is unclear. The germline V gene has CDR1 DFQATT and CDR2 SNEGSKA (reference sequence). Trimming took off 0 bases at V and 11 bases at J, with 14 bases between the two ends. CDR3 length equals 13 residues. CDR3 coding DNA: TGCAGTGCTAGAGACCCTGTAGCGGTTGCCCAGCATTTT. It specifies CSARDPVAVAQHF.

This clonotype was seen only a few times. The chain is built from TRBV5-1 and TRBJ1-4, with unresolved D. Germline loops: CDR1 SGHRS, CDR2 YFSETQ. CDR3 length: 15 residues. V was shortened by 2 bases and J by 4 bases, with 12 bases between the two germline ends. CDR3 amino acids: CASSFLGSGNEKLFF. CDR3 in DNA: TGCGCCAGCAGCTTCTTAGGGAGCGGTAATGAAAAACTGTTTTTT.

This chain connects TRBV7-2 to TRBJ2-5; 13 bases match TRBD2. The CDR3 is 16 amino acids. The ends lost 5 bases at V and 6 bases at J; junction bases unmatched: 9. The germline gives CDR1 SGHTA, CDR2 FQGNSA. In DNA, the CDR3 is TGTGCCAGCAGCCGAGGGGCCGGGACTAGCGGGAAGACCCAGTACTTC. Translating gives CASSRGAGTSGKTQYF.

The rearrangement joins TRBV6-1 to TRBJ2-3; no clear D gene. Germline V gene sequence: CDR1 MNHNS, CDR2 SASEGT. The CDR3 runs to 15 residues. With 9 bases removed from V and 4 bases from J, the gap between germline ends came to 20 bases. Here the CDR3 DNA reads TGTGCCAGTAAAGGGTTTAGTGGATTGGCAGATACGCAGTATTTT. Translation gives CASKGFSGLADTQYF.

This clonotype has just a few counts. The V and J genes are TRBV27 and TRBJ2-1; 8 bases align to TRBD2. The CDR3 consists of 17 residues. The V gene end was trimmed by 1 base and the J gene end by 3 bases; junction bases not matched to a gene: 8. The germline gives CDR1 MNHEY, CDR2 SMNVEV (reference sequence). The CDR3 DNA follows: TGTGCCAGCAGTTTATACTGGACTAGCAGGATCTACAATGAGCAGTTCTTC. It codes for CASSLYWTSRIYNEQFF.

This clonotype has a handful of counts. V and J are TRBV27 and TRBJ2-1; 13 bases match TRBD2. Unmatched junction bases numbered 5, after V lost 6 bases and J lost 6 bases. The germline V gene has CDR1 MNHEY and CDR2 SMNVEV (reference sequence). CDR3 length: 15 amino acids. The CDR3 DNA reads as TGTGCCAGCAGCCGCACTAGCGGGGGGGTCAATGAGCAGTTCTTC. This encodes CASSRTSGGVNEQFF.

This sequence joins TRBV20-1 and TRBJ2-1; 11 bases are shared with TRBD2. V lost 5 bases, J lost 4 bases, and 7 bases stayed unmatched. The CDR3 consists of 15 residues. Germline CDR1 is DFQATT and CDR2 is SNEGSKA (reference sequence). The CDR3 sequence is CSAVRTSGLYNEQFF. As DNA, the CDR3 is TGCAGTGCTGTGAGGACTAGCGGGCTATACAATGAGCAGTTCTTC.

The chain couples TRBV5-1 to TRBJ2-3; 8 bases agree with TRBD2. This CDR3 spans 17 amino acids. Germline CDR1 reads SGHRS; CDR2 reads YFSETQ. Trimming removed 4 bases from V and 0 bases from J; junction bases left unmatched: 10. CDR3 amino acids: CASSPHLGGASTDTQYF. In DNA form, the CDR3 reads TGCGCCAGCAGCCCACACCTCGGGGGGGCTAGCACAGATACGCAGTATTTT.

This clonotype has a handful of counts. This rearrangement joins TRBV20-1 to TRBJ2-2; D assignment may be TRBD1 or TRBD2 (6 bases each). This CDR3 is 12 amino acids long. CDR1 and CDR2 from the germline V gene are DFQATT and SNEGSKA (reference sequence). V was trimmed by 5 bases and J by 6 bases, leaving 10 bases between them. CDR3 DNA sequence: TGCAGTGCTCACAGGGACTCCGGGGAGCTGTTTTTT. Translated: CSAHRDSGELFF.

CDR3 region: CASTPKGAGGPTGELFF. DNA of the CDR3: TGTGCCAGCACGCCGAAGGGGGCGGGAGGGCCAACCGGGGAGCTGTTTTTT. This chain links TRBV11-2 with TRBJ2-2; 9 nucleotides line up with TRBD2. The CDR3 covers 17 residues. V trimming: 7 bases; J trimming: 5 bases; junction bases outside the gene matches: 14. Germline V gene lookup returns CDR1 SGHAT and CDR2 FQNNGV.

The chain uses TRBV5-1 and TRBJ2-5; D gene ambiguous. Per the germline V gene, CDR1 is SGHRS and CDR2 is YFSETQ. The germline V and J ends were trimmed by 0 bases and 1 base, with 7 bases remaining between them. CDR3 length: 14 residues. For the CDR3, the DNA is TGCGCCAGCAGCTTGGGGGATTTCCAAGAGACCCAGTACTTC. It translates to CASSLGDFQETQYF. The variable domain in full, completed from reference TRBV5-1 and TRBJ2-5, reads KAGVTQTPRYLIKTRGQQVTLSCSPISGHRSVSWYQQTPGQGLQFLFEYFSETQRNKGNFPGRFSGRQFSNSRSEMNVSTLELGDSALYLCASSLGDFQETQYFGPGTRLLVL.

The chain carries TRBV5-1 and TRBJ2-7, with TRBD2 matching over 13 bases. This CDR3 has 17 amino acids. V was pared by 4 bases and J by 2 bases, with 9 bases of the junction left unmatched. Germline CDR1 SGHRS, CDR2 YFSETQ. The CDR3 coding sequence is TGCGCCAGCAGCCCGGGCCCTACTAGCGGGAGGGCCTACGAGCAGTACTTC. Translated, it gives CASSPGPTSGRAYEQYF.

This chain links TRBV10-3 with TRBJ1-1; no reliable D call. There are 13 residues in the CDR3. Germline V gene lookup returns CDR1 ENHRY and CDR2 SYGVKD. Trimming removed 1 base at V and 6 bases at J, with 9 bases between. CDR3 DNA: TGTGCCATCAGTGAGTACTGGGAGGCTGAAGCTTTCTTT. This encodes CAISEYWEAEAFF.

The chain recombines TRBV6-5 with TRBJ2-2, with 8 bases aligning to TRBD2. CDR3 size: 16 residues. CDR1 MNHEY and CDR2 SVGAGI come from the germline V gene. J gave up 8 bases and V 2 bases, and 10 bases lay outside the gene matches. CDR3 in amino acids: CASSYGAGEVGGELFF. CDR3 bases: TGTGCCAGCAGTTACGGAGCGGGAGAAGTAGGTGGGGAGCTGTTTTTT.

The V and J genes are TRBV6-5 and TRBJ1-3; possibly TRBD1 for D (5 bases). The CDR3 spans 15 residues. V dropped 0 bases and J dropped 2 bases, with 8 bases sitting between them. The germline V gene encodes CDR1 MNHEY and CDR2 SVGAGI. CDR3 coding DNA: TGTGCCAGCAGTTACTCGGGGGAAACTGGAAACACCATATATTTT. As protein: CASSYSGETGNTIYF.

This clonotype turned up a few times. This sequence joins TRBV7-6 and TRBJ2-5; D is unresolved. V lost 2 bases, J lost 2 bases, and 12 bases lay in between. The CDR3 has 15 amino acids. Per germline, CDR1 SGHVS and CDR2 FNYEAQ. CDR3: CASSLKGFRQETQYF. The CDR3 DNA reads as TGTGCCAGCAGCTTAAAGGGTTTCCGACAAGAGACCCAGTACTTC. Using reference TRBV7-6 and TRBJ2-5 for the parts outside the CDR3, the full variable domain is GAGVSQSPRYKVTKRGQDVALRCDPISGHVSLYWYRQALGQGPEFLTYFNYEAQQDKSGLPNDRFSAERPEGSISTLTIQRTEQRDSAMYRCASSLKGFRQETQYFGPGTRLLVL.

The CDR3: CSASGRNTEAFF. CDR3 nucleotides: TGCAGTGCTAGTGGCAGGAACACTGAAGCTTTCTTT. V and J are TRBV20-1 and TRBJ1-1, with unresolved D. Germline V gene data show CDR1 as DFQATT and CDR2 as SNEGSKA (reference sequence). The germline V and J ends were trimmed by 3 bases and 1 base, with 6 bases remaining between them. The CDR3 consists of 12 residues.

The chain's CDR3 is CASSRGLADITDTQYF. CDR3 sequence (DNA): TGTGCCAGCAGCCGCGGACTAGCTGATATCACAGATACGCAGTATTTT. This chain uses TRBV7-9 with TRBJ2-3; 8 bases are a match to TRBD2. Per germline, CDR1 SEHNR and CDR2 FQNEAQ (reference sequence). The CDR3 totals 16 residues. V trimming: 5 bases; J trimming: 2 bases; junction bases outside the gene matches: 9.

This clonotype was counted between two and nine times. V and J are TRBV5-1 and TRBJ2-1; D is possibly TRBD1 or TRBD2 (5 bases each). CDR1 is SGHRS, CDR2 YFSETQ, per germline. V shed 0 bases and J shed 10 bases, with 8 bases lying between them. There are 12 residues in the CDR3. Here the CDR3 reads CASSLVGDEQFF. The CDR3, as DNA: TGCGCCAGCAGCTTGGTAGGGGACGAGCAGTTCTTC.

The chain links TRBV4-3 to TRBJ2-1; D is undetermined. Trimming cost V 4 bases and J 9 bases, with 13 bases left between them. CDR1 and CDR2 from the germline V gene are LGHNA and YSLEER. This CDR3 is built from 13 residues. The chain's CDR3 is CASSPPYPAEQFF. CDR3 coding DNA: TGCGCCAGCAGCCCCCCCTATCCGGCTGAGCAGTTCTTC.

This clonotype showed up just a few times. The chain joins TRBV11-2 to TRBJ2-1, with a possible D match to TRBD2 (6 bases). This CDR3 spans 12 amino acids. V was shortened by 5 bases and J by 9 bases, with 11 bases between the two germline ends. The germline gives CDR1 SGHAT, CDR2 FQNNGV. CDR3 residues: CASSPPEGEQFF. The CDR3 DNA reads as TGTGCCAGCAGCCCCCCGGAGGGTGAGCAGTTCTTC. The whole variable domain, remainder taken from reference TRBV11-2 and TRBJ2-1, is EAGVAQSPRYKIIEKRQSVAFWCNPISGHATLYWYQQILGQGPKLLIQFQNNGVVDDSQLPKDRFSAERLKGVDSTLKIQPAKLEDSAVYLCASSPPEGEQFFGPGTRLTVL.

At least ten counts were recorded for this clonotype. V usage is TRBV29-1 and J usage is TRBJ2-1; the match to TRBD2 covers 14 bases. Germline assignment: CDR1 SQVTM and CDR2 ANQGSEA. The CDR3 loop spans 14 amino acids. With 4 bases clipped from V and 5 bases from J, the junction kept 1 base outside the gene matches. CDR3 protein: CSVGGLAGDNEQFF. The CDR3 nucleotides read TGCAGCGTTGGGGGACTAGCGGGAGACAATGAGCAGTTCTTC.

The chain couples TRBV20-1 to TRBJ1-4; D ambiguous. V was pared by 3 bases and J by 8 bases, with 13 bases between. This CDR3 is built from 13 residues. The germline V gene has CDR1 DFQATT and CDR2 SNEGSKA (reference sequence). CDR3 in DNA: TGCAGTGCTAGGGTCAACGTAAAGGAAAAACTGTTTTTT. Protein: CSARVNVKEKLFF.

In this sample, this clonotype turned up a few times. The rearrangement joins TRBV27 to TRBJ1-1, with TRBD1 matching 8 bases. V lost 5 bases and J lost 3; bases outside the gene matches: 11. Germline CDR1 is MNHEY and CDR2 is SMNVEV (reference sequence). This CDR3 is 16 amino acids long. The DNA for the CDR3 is TGTGCCAGCAGTGTCTCCCCGACAGGGGCGGACACTGAAGCTTTCTTT. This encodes CASSVSPTGADTEAFF.

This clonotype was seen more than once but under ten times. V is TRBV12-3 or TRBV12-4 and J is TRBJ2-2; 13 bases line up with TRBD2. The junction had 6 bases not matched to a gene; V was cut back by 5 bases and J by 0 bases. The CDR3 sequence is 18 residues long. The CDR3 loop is CASSPRLAGGANTGELFF. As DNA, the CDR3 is TGTGCCAGCAGTCCCCGACTAGCGGGGGGTGCGAACACCGGGGAGCTGTTTTTT.

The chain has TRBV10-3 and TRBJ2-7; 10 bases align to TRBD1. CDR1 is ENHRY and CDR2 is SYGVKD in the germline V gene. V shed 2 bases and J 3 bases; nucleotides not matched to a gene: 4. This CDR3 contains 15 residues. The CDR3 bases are TGTGCCATCAGTGAGGGGACAGGGGAAGGCTACGAGCAGTACTTC. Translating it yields CAISEGTGEGYEQYF.